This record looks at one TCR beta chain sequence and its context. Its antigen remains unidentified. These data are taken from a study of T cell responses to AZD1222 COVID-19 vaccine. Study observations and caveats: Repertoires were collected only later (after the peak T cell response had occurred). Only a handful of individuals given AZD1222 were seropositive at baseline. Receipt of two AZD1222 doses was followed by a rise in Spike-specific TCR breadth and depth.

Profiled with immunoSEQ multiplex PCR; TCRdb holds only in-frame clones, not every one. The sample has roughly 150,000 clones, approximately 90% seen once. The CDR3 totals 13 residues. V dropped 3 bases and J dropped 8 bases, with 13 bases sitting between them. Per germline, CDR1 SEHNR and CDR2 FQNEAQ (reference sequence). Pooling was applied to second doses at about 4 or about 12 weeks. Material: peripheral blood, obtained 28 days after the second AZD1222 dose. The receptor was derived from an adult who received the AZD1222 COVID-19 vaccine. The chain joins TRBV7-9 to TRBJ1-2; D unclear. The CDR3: CASSFRRGGGYTF. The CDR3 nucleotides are TGTGCCAGCAGCTTTAGACGAGGAGGCGGCTACACCTTC.